What follows are 25 T cell receptor beta chains derived from one specimen sequenced in a study of CD8+CD57+ T cells in acquired aplastic anemia. Researchers used genomic DNA as the template to profile TCR beta VDJ and CDR3. MiXCR, applied by TCRdb to the reads, yields one record per CDR3 protein. The repertoire holds more than 150,000 distinct CDR3 sequences, with around 50% as singletons. Sequencing involved patients with CD8+CD57+ cell expansion previously shown by flow cytometry. The specimen was sorted CD4+, CD8+, or CD8+CD57+ T cells (not recorded which) from PBMCs. These receptors came from a human donor with aplastic anemia.

The rearrangement uses TRBV19 and TRBJ1-2, with a weak D call TRBD1 (6 bases). Germline V lookup: CDR1 LNHDA, CDR2 SQIVND (reference sequence). The CDR3 extends over 15 amino acids. Trimming left V 4 bases short and J 2 bases short, with 14 bases between. The CDR3 DNA reads TGTGCCAGTAGTAATGGGGACAAATTAAACTATGGCTACACCTTC. As protein: CASSNGDKLNYGYTF.

In its sample, this clonotype was seen many times. The chain has TRBV12-5 and TRBJ2-7, with 10 bases lining up with TRBD1. CDR3 length: 15 residues. Trimming removed 3 bases from V and 5 bases from J; junction bases left unmatched: 7. Germline-derived CDR1 and CDR2 are LGHNT and FRNRAP. The CDR3: CASGLGTGAPDEQYF. CDR3 coding DNA: TGTGCTAGTGGTTTAGGGACAGGGGCCCCCGACGAGCAGTACTTC.

This clonotype was counted many times. In DNA form, the CDR3 reads TGTGCCAGCAGCTTAGGACAGTTTAGCACAGATACGCAGTATTTT. It is translated as CASSLGQFSTDTQYF. The rearrangement joins TRBV7-3 to TRBJ2-3; the D gene is possibly TRBD1 (6 bases). There are 15 residues in the CDR3. V was pared by 2 bases and J by 0 bases, with 9 bases between. Germline loops: CDR1 SGHTA, CDR2 FQGTGA.

The chain combines TRBV7-2 with TRBJ2-5, with D possibly called TRBD1 or TRBD2 (5 bases each). The CDR3 loop spans 15 amino acids. V gave up 4 bases and J gave up 9 bases, with 21 bases separating them. Looked up from germline, CDR1 is SGHTA and CDR2 is FQGNSA. This CDR3 is CASSSKEDIRGAQYF. CDR3 sequence (DNA): TGTGCCAGCAGCTCCAAGGAGGACATCCGAGGAGCCCAGTACTTC.

This clonotype was seen ten or more times. For the CDR3, the DNA is TGCGCCAGCAGTGATGTGTTAGGGGCGAACACCGGGGAGCTGTTTTTT. Protein sequence: CASSDVLGANTGELFF. This rearrangement joins TRBV10-1 to TRBJ2-2, with D perhaps TRBD1 (5 bases). The germline V and J ends were trimmed by 3 bases and 0 bases, with 11 bases remaining between them. CDR1 is WNHNN and CDR2 is SYGVQD in the germline V gene (reference sequence). This CDR3 has 16 amino acids.

This clonotype was counted many times. V gene TRBV12-3 or TRBV12-4 combines with J gene TRBJ1-1; D gene uncertain. The CDR3 spans 14 residues. V was clipped by 3 bases and J by 1 base, with 9 bases between them. DNA for the CDR3: TGTGCCAGCAGTTTTACAGATTCGAACACTGAAGCTTTCTTT. The encoded protein is CASSFTDSNTEAFF.

This clonotype was found many times. The rearrangement uses TRBV5-1 and TRBJ1-1; D is uncertain. V was pared by 3 bases and J by 1 base, with 22 bases between. This CDR3 comprises 18 residues. In germline, CDR1 is SGHRS, CDR2 YFSETQ. The CDR3 coding sequence is TGCGCCAGCAGCTCTCCTTGGGTAGAGGTCAGTTGGAACACTGAAGCTTTCTTT. Protein: CASSSPWVEVSWNTEAFF.

The chain links TRBV6-1 to TRBJ1-1; no clear D. Trimming stripped 0 bases from V and 1 base from J, with 6 bases between. Germline loops: CDR1 MNHNS, CDR2 SASEGT. The CDR3 has 14 residues. The CDR3 sequence is CASSEAWENTEAFF. The CDR3 nucleotides read TGTGCCAGCAGTGAAGCGTGGGAGAACACTGAAGCTTTCTTT.

This clonotype showed up many times. V usage is TRBV4-1 and J usage is TRBJ2-7; D tentatively reads TRBD1 or TRBD2 (5 bases each). Germline V gives CDR1 MGHRA, CDR2 YSYEKL. The germline V and J ends were trimmed by 2 bases and 2 bases, with 10 bases remaining between them. The CDR3 totals 14 residues. The CDR3 region is CASSQYEGTYEQYF. The DNA for the CDR3 is TGCGCCAGCAGCCAATATGAGGGGACCTACGAGCAGTACTTC.

The gene calls are TRBV29-1 and TRBJ1-5; no definite D call. The CDR3 runs to 14 residues. Trimming removed 0 bases from V and 0 bases from J, with 6 bases in between. CDR1 and CDR2 (germline): SQVTM, ANQGSEA. The CDR3 loop is CSVEDSDSNQPQHF. CDR3 nucleotides: TGCAGCGTTGAAGACAGTGATAGCAATCAGCCCCAGCATTTT.

This clonotype was picked up many times. The rearrangement joins TRBV20-1 to TRBJ1-1; D unresolved. Germline V gene sequence: CDR1 DFQATT, CDR2 SNEGSKA (reference sequence). The CDR3 runs 14 residues. V lost 5 bases to trimming and J lost 0 bases, with 13 bases between them. DNA for the CDR3: TGCAGTGCTCTAACTCTTACCATGAACACTGAAGCTTTCTTT. This translates into CSALTLTMNTEAFF.

The chain joins TRBV14 to TRBJ1-2; D gene uncertain. The germline V gene has CDR1 SGHDN and CDR2 FVKESK. Trimming took 0 bases from V and 9 from J, leaving 8 bases between them. The CDR3 extends over 12 amino acids. The CDR3 nucleotides read TGTGCCAGCAGCCAAGATGGCCCCAGCTACACCTTC. Protein: CASSQDGPSYTF.

Ten or more counts support this clonotype. V and J are TRBV19 and TRBJ1-6, with 7 nucleotides matching TRBD1. This CDR3 region has 14 residues. CDR1 and CDR2 (germline): LNHDA, SQIVND (reference sequence). J was trimmed by 9 bases and V by 7 bases; bases with no gene match: 9. The DNA of the CDR3 is TGTGCCAGTACCTCGACAGGGCAGGGTTCACCCCTCCACTTT. It codes for CASTSTGQGSPLHF. The full variable domain, with the rest looked up from reference TRBV19 and TRBJ1-6, is DGGITQSPKYLFRKEGQNVTLSCEQNLNHDAMYWYRQDPGQGLRLIYYSQIVNDFQKGDIAEGYSVSREKKESFPLTVTSAQKNPTAFYLCASTSTGQGSPLHFGNGTRLTVT.

This clonotype occurred once. At one end the junction does not follow the germline gene, possibly because of a read error. The chain uses TRBV19 and TRBJ2-7; 7 positions match TRBD1. Germline V gives CDR1 LNHDA, CDR2 SQIVND (reference sequence). The CDR3 has 15 amino acids. The CDR3 DNA reads as TGTGCCAGTAGTGAAGGGACAGCAGTTGCCTACGAGCTGTACTTC. This gives the protein CASSEGTAVAYELYF.

The CDR3 sequence is CASSGGPDETQYF. CDR3 bases: TGTGCCAGCAGCGGAGGCCCGGACGAGACCCAGTACTTC. The V gene is TRBV7-3, the J gene TRBJ2-5; possible D gene TRBD2, 5 bases. Germline CDR1 and CDR2: SGHTA and FQGTGA. CDR3 length equals 13 residues. Trimming took 5 bases from V and 5 from J, leaving 12 bases between them.

The table lists this clonotype with many counts. The CDR3 coding sequence is TGCAGTGCTTTCCGACAGGGTGGAGGTCAGCCCCAGCATTTT. The encoded protein is CSAFRQGGGQPQHF. The chain uses TRBV20-1 and TRBJ1-5; TRBD1 aligns across 7 bases. Germline CDR1 DFQATT, CDR2 SNEGSKA (reference sequence). The CDR3 length is 14 residues. After removal of 5 bases from V and 6 bases from J, the junction contained 10 bases not matched to a gene.

This clonotype was detected many times. The V and J genes are TRBV4-1 and TRBJ2-6, with a tentative D call TRBD1 (5 bases). Per germline, CDR1 MGHRA and CDR2 YSYEKL. The CDR3 has 17 residues. The ends were cut back, 3 bases at V and 1 base at J, with 13 bases in the middle. CDR3 residues: CASSQGRSFSGANVLTF. Written as DNA, the CDR3 is TGCGCCAGCAGCCAGGGGCGGAGTTTTTCTGGGGCCAACGTCCTGACTTTC.

This clonotype was seen repeatedly, ten times or more. The J gene is TRBJ2-7, the V gene TRBV9, with D maybe TRBD1 (6 bases). The CDR3 is 13 residues long. Trimming pared 7 bases from V and 7 bases from J, leaving 18 bases between. CDR1 is SGDLS and CDR2 is YYNGEE in the germline V gene. CDR3 nucleotide sequence: TGTGCCAGCTCAAAGACAACAGGGTGGGAGCAGTACTTC. It codes for CASSKTTGWEQYF.

This chain links TRBV20-1 with TRBJ2-5; D might be TRBD2 (6 bases). This CDR3 contains 10 residues. Germline assignment: CDR1 DFQATT and CDR2 SNEGSKA (reference sequence). The CDR3 DNA reads TGCAGCTTGGAGGGGGAGACCCAGTACTTC. This encodes CSLEGETQYF.

This clonotype was seen many times. The V and J genes are TRBV12-3 or TRBV12-4 and TRBJ2-1, with D perhaps matching TRBD1 or TRBD2 (5 bases each). The length of the CDR3 is 13 residues. V was shortened by 4 bases and J by 6 bases, with 10 bases between the two germline ends. The CDR3 coding sequence is TGTGCCAGCAGTTGGGGGTTAGGCAATGAGCAGTTCTTC. It translates to CASSWGLGNEQFF.

This clonotype was detected ten times or more. This chain connects TRBV7-9 to TRBJ2-1; D is unclear. This CDR3 is 13 amino acids long. V dropped 1 base and J dropped 6 bases, with 7 bases sitting between them. From germline, CDR1 is SEHNR and CDR2 FQNEAQ (reference sequence). CDR3 residues: CASSLVPPNEQFF. In DNA form, the CDR3 reads TGTGCCAGCAGCTTAGTTCCGCCCAATGAGCAGTTCTTC.

The genes are TRBV19 and TRBJ1-2; D remains ambiguous. Trimming shortened V by 4 bases and J by 3 bases, and 9 bases separated the two germline ends. The CDR3 consists of 13 residues. Germline CDR1 is LNHDA and CDR2 is SQIVND (reference sequence). CDR3 sequence (DNA): TGTGCCAGTAGTAGGGCCAGCGACTATGGCTACACCTTC. Protein product: CASSRASDYGYTF.

Remarks on this clonotype: A read error may account for a junction end that differs from germline. The genes are TRBV19 and TRBJ1-1; 9 bases map to TRBD1. This CDR3 is 16 amino acids long. CDR1 is LNHDA and CDR2 is SQIVND in the germline V gene (reference sequence). In DNA, the CDR3 is TGTGCCAGTATGTCGAGGACAGGGGTCGGGACAATTGAAGCCTTCTTT. Translation: CASMSRTGVGTIEAFF.

This clonotype was recorded many times. The DNA of the CDR3 is TGCAGTGCTAGTAAGAGTACCCAAGAGACCCAGTACTTC. It specifies CSASKSTQETQYF. The rearrangement uses TRBV20-1 and TRBJ2-5, with D uncertain. The ends were cut back, 3 bases at V and 1 base at J, with 9 bases in the middle. The CDR3 runs to 13 residues. In germline, CDR1 is DFQATT, CDR2 SNEGSKA (reference sequence).

This clonotype was seen repeatedly, ten times or more. V gene TRBV12-3 or TRBV12-4 combines with J gene TRBJ2-3; D is perhaps TRBD2 (7 bases). The germline V and J ends were trimmed by 1 base and 6 bases, with 14 bases remaining between them. This CDR3 is built from 15 residues. The CDR3 protein is CASSLDWGGADTQYF. The CDR3 DNA reads TGTGCCAGCAGTTTAGATTGGGGGGGGGCGGATACGCAGTATTTT.